Included here is one T cell receptor beta chain sequence, with context. The time point was: newly diagnosed GD, antithyroid drugs for less than 3 months. Scientists built the TCR library using RNA that was extracted from PBMCs. Germline V CDR1 and CDR2: ENHRY, SYGVKD. CDR3 length: 15 residues. V lost 5 bases and J lost 4; bases outside the gene matches: 5. This record comes from a study of regulatory T cells in long-lasting Graves disease. Study background: Antithyroid drug use was under 3 months in newly diagnosed Graves' patients.

iRepertoire HTBI primers and Arm-PCR of CDR3 regions built TCR beta libraries. TCRdb recomputed calls from the multiplex PCR reads with MiXCR, one row per CDR3 protein. The table has under 500,000 distinct CDR3 sequences, about 15% seen once; the top ten hold about 10%. The same specimen was also included in a second study, on T cells in Graves' hyperthyroidism and ophthalmopathy. That work adds: Patients counted as stable if ophthalmopathy did not develop within 18 months.

The sample was peripheral blood mononuclear cells (PBMCs), taken at new diagnosis, from a patient treated with antithyroid drugs. The V gene is TRBV10-3, the J gene TRBJ2-3; 11 bases match TRBD1. This clonotype was obtained from a woman aged 25 to 39 with Graves disease. This chain's CDR3 is CAISMDRGRADTQYF. The CDR3 DNA follows: TGTGCCATCAGTATGGACAGGGGGCGAGCAGATACGCAGTATTTT.